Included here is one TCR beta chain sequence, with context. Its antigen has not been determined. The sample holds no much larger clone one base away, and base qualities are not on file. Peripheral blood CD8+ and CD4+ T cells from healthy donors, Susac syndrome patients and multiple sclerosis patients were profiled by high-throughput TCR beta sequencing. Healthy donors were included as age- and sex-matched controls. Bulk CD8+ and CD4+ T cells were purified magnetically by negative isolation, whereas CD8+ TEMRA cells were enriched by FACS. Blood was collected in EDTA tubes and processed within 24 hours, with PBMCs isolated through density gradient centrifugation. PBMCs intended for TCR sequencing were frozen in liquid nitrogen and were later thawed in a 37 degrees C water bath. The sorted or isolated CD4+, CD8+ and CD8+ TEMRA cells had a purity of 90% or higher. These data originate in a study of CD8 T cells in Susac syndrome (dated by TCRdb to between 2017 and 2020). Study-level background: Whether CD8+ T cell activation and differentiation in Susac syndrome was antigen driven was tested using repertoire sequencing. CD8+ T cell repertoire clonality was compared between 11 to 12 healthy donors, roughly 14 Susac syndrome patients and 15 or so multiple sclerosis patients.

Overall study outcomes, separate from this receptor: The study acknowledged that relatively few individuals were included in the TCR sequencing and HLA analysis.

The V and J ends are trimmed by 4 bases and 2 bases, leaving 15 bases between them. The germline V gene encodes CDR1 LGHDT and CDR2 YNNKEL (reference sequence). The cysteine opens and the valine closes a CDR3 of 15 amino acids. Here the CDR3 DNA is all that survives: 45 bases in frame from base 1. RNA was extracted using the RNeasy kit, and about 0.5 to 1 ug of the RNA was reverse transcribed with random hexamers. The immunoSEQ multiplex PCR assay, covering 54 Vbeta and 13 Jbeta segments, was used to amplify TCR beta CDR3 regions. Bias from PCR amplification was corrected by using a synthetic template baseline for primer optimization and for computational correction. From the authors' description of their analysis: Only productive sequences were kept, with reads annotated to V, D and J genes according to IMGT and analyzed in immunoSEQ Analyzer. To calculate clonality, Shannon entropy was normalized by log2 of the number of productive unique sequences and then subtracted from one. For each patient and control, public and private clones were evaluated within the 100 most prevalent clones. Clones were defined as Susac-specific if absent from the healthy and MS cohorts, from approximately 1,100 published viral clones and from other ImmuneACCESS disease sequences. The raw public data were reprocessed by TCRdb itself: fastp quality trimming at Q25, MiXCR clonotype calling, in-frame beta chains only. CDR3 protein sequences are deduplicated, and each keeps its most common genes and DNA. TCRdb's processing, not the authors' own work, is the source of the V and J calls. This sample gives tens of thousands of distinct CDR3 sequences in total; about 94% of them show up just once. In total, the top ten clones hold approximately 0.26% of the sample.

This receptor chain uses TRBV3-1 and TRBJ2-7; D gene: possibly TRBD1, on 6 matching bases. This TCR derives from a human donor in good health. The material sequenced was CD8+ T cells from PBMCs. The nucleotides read TGTGCCAGCAGCCTCGGGGTTCCAGGGGCCTACGAGCAGTACGTC. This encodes CASSLGVPGAYEQYV.